The rows below give T cell receptor beta chains drawn from one sample of a study of T-cell memory formation after mild COVID-19. TCRdb reprocessed the 5' RACE reads with MiXCR, giving one entry per CDR3 protein. The sample has over 400,000 distinct CDR3 sequences, around 22% seen once. Sequencing was performed on PBMCs or a T cell subset sorted from them (not recorded which). These receptors all come from an adult woman who had mild COVID-19 (a few samples of this study predate the infection). Cell type and time point are not known. Each CDR3 is given with its conserved first and last residue. Each record gives: CDR3 protein, V gene, J gene, CDR3 length, clone size. Size tells how often a clone was seen (once, few, many) or the class of an expanded clone, and some rows leave it out.

CDR3aa: CASTLASGKETQYF
v_gene: TRBV6-6
j_gene: TRBJ2-5
len: 14
abundance: -

CDR3aa: CASSYSQGPGAETQYF
v_gene: TRBV27
j_gene: TRBJ2-5
len: 16
abundance: -

CDR3aa: CAISEPGNEQFF
v_gene: TRBV10-3
j_gene: TRBJ2-1
len: 12
abundance: -

CDR3aa: CASSPPGLAPRTDTQYF
v_gene: TRBV11-3
j_gene: TRBJ2-3
len: 17
abundance: -

CDR3aa: CASSRRGRSYTESFF
v_gene: TRBV12-3/TRBV12-4
j_gene: TRBJ1-1
len: 15
abundance: -

CDR3aa: CASSLGQKYQETQYF
v_gene: TRBV7-2
j_gene: TRBJ2-5
len: 15
abundance: -

CDR3aa: CASSPNTSPVYQETQYF
v_gene: TRBV7-6
j_gene: TRBJ2-5
len: 17
abundance: -

CDR3aa: CSATQWGGTDTQYF
v_gene: TRBV20-1
j_gene: TRBJ2-3
len: 14
abundance: -

CDR3aa: CASSATGTGENEQYF
v_gene: TRBV9
j_gene: TRBJ2-7
len: 15
abundance: -

CDR3aa: CASSRSPVSTGSYNSPLHF
v_gene: TRBV7-6
j_gene: TRBJ1-6
len: 19
abundance: -

CDR3aa: CASSQGLPYEQYF
v_gene: TRBV3-1
j_gene: TRBJ2-7
len: 13
abundance: many

CDR3aa: CASSLTGERGNEQFF
v_gene: TRBV7-3
j_gene: TRBJ2-1
len: 15
abundance: -

CDR3aa: CASSLTGGAPYEQYF
v_gene: TRBV5-8
j_gene: TRBJ2-7
len: 15
abundance: few

CDR3aa: CASSPKGQSSYEQYF
v_gene: TRBV4-2
j_gene: TRBJ2-7
len: 15
abundance: -

CDR3aa: CASSLTGVGDEQYF
v_gene: TRBV13
j_gene: TRBJ2-7
len: 14
abundance: -

CDR3aa: CAWSVPGTKTQYF
v_gene: TRBV30
j_gene: TRBJ2-5
len: 13
abundance: -

CDR3aa: CASSRAGGGANVLTF
v_gene: TRBV7-2
j_gene: TRBJ2-6
len: 15
abundance: -

CDR3aa: CASSLGREMYNEQFF
v_gene: TRBV5-5
j_gene: TRBJ2-1
len: 15
abundance: few

CDR3aa: CSATGTTASTDTQYF
v_gene: TRBV20-1
j_gene: TRBJ2-3
len: 15
abundance: few

CDR3aa: CSARDLLATEAFF
v_gene: TRBV20-1
j_gene: TRBJ1-1
len: 13
abundance: many

CDR3aa: CASSMDRDYEQYF
v_gene: TRBV5-4
j_gene: TRBJ2-7
len: 13
abundance: -

CDR3aa: CSARDPVGNEQFF
v_gene: TRBV20-1
j_gene: TRBJ2-1
len: 13
abundance: few